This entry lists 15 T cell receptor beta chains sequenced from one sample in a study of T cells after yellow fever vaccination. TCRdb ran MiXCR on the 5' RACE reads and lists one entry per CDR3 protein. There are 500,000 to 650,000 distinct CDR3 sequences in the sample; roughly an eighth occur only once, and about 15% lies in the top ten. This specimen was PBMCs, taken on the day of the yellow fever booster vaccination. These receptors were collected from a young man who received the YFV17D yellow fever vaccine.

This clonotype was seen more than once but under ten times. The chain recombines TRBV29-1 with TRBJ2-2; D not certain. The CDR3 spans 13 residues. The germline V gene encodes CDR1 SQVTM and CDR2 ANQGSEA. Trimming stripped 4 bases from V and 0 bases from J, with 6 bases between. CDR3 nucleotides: TGCAGCGTTGTAGGTCCGAACACCGGGGAGCTGTTTTTT. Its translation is CSVVGPNTGELFF.

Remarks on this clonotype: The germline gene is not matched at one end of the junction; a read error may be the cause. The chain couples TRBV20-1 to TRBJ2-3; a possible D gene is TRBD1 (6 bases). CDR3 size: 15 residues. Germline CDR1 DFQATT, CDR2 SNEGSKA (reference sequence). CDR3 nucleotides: TGCAGTGCAAGAGCCGGGACACTGAGCACAGATACGCAGTATTTT. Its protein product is CSARAGTLSTDTQYF.

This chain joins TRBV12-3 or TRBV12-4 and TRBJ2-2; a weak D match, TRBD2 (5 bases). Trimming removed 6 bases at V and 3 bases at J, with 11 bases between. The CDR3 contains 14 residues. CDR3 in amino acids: CASRASRDTGELFF. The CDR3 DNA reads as TGTGCCAGCAGGGCTAGCCGGGACACCGGGGAGCTGTTTTTT.

CDR3 DNA sequence: TGTGCCATCAGTGAGTCTCGGGACAGTATCATGAACGCTTTCTTT. Its translation: CAISESRDSIMNAFF. The chain recombines TRBV10-3 with TRBJ1-1, with 7 nucleotides matching TRBD1. This CDR3 spans 15 amino acids. Germline CDR1 ENHRY, CDR2 SYGVKD. J gave up 11 bases and V 0 bases, and 12 bases lay outside the gene matches.

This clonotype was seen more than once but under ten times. CDR3 bases: TGTGCCAGCAGCTACGGACCTTGGACGGATACGCAGTATTTT. Its protein is CASSYGPWTDTQYF. The genes are TRBV7-2 and TRBJ2-3, with D unresolved. The CDR3 length is 14 residues. Germline assignment: CDR1 SGHTA and CDR2 FQGNSA. The ends were cut back, 4 bases at V and 6 bases at J, with 14 bases in the middle. Drawing the rest from reference TRBV7-2 and TRBJ2-3, the complete variable domain is GAGVSQSPSNKVTEKGKDVELRCDPISGHTALYWYRQSLGQGLEFLIYFQGNSAPDKSGLPSDRFSAERTGGSVSTLTIQRTQQEDSAVYLCASSYGPWTDTQYFGPGTRLTVL.

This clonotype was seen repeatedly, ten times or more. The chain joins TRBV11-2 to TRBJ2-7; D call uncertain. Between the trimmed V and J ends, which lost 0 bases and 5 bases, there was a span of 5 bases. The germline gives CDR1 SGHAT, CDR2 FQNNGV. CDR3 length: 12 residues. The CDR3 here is CASSLERNEQYF. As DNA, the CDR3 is TGTGCCAGCAGCTTAGAACGGAACGAGCAGTACTTC.

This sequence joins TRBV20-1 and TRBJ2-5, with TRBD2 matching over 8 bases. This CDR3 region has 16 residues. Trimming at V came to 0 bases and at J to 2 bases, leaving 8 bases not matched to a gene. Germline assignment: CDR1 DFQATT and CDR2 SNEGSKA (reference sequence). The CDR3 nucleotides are TGCAGTGCTAGAGATCTCCCAGCGGGGGAACAAGAGACCCAGTACTTC. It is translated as CSARDLPAGEQETQYF.

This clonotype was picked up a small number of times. CDR3 sequence (DNA): TGTGCCAGCAGCGAACTACGGGGCCCCAAGGGCAATGAGCAGTTCTTC. It translates to CASSELRGPKGNEQFF. The V call is TRBV11-2, the J call TRBJ2-1; D could derive from TRBD1 or TRBD2 (5 bases each). Trimming removed 5 bases at V and 6 bases at J, with 20 bases between. The CDR3 totals 16 residues. CDR1 SGHAT and CDR2 FQNNGV come from the germline V gene. The entire variable domain, with the rest obtained from reference TRBV11-2 and TRBJ2-1, is as follows: EAGVAQSPRYKIIEKRQSVAFWCNPISGHATLYWYQQILGQGPKLLIQFQNNGVVDDSQLPKDRFSAERLKGVDSTLKIQPAKLEDSAVYLCASSELRGPKGNEQFFGPGTRLTVL.

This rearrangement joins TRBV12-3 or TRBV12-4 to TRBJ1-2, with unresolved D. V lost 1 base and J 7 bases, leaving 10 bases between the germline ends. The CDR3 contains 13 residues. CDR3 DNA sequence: TGTGCCAGCAGTTTAGTCCGGGAATCTGGCTACACCTTC. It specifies CASSLVRESGYTF.

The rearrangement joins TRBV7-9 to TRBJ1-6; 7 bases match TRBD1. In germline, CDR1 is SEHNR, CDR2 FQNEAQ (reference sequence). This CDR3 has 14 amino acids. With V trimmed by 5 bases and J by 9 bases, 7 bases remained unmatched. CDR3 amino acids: CASSPFQGVSPLHF. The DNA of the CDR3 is TGTGCCAGCAGCCCCTTCCAGGGGGTTTCACCCCTCCACTTT. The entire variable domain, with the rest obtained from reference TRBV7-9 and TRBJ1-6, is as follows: DTGVSQNPRHKITKRGQNVTFRCDPISEHNRLYWYRQTLGQGPEFLTYFQNEAQLEKSRLLSDRFSAERPKGSFSTLEIQRTEQGDSAMYLCASSPFQGVSPLHFGNGTRLTVT.

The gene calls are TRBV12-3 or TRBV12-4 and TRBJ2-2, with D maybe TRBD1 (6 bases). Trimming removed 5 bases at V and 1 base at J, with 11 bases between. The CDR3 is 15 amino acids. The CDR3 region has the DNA TGTGCCAGCAGTGGAGGACAGAAGAACACCGGGGAGCTGTTTTTT. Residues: CASSGGQKNTGELFF.

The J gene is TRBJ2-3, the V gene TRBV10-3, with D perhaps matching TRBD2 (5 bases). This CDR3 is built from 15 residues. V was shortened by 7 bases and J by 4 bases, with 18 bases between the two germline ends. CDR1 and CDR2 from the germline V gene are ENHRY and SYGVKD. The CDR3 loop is CAITARLRGADTQYF. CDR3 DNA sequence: TGTGCCATCACCGCCAGATTACGGGGTGCAGATACGCAGTATTTT.

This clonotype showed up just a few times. CDR3 amino acids: CASSQYLRGKNEQYF. DNA for the CDR3: TGTGCCAGCAGCCAATACCTCCGGGGGAAGAACGAGCAGTACTTC. The genes are TRBV3-1 and TRBJ2-7; a weak D match, TRBD2 (6 bases). This CDR3 comprises 15 residues. Germline-derived CDR1 and CDR2 are LGHDT and YNNKEL (reference sequence). V was shortened by 2 bases and J by 5 bases, with 16 bases between the two germline ends.

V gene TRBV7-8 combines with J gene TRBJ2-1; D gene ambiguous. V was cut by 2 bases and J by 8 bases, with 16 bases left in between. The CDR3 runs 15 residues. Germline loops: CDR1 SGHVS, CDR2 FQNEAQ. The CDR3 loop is CASSLPVGSRYEQFF. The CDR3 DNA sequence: TGTGCCAGCAGCTTACCTGTGGGATCCAGGTATGAGCAGTTCTTC.

CDR3 DNA sequence: TGCGCCAGCCGAGTCATCGCCTACAATGAGCAGTTCTTC. This sequence encodes CASRVIAYNEQFF. This chain uses TRBV23-1 with TRBJ2-1; D not resolved. TRBV23-1 is marked as an open reading frame, function uncertain. CDR3 length: 13 residues. V lost 8 bases, J lost 2 bases, and 10 bases lay in between.